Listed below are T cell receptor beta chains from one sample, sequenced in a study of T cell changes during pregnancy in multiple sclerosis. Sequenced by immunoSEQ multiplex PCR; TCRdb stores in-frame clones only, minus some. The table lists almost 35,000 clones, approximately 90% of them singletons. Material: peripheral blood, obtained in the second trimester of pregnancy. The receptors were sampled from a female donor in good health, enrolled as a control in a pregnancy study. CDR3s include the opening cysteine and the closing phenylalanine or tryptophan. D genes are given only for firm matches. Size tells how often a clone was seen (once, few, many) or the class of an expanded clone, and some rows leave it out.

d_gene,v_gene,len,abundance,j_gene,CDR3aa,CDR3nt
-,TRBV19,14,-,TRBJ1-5,CASNTGLGNQPQHF,TGTGCCAGTAATACGGGTCTTGGTAATCAGCCCCAGCATTTT
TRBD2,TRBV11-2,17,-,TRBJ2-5,CASSLGASGGALETQYF,TGTGCCAGCAGCTTAGGAGCTAGCGGGGGGGCCCTGGAGACCCAGTACTTC
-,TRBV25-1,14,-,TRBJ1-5,CASSESGVGQPQHF,TGTGCCAGCAGTGAATCAGGGGTCGGTCAGCCCCAGCATTTT
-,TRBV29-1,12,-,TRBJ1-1,CSVCRENTEAFF,TGCAGCGTTTGCAGGGAGAACACTGAAGCTTTCTTT
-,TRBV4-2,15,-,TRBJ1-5,CASSQELGGRQPQHF,TGTGCCAGCAGCCAAGAGCTGGGGGGAAGGCAGCCCCAGCATTTT
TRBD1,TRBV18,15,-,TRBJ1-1,CASSPGTGSNTEAFF,TGTGCCAGCTCACCAGGGACAGGGTCGAACACTGAAGCTTTCTTT
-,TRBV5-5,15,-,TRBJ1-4,CASRSTGKSNEKLFF,TGTGCCAGCAGGAGTACAGGGAAATCTAATGAAAAACTGTTTTTT
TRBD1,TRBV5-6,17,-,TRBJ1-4,CASRRTQGGSTNEKLFF,TGTGCCAGCAGGCGGACACAGGGGGGATCAACTAATGAAAAACTGTTTTTT
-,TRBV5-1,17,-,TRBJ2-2,CASSLYRVGLGAGELFF,TGCGCCAGCAGCTTGTATCGAGTCGGGCTAGGGGCCGGGGAGCTGTTTTTT
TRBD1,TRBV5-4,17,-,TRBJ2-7,CASSAGTGTGIIYEQYF,TGTGCCAGCAGCGCTGGTACCGGGACAGGGATCATCTACGAGCAGTACTTC
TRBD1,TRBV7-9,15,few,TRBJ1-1,CASSPPTGSGTEAFF,TGTGCCAGCAGCCCGCCGACAGGGTCGGGCACTGAAGCTTTCTTT
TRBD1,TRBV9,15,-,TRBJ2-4,CASSPDRDSGNIQYF,TGTGCCAGCAGCCCCGACAGGGATTCCGGAAACATTCAGTACTTC
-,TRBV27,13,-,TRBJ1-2,CASSFMGGQGYTF,TGTGCCAGCAGTTTTATGGGGGGTCAGGGCTACACCTTC